This is a list of T cell receptor beta chains from one sample in a study of technical replicates of blood from a handful of donors. Assay used: immunoSEQ multiplex PCR; TCRdb lists only in-frame clones, some missing. This table holds over 75,000 clones, approximately 96% found once. Material: T cells isolated from PBMCs. All receptors derive from a human donor in good health. The CDR3 runs from the conserved cysteine through the conserved F or W. The order of the fields is CDR3 DNA, CDR3 protein, V gene, D gene, J gene, clone size. The D gene is left open where the match is weak. The size entry is marked missing in some rows and otherwise reads once, few, many or a size class.

CDR3nt: TGTGCCAGCAGTTTATCGACAGCAGCAGGCCGAGAGCAGTACTTC
CDR3aa: CASSLSTAAGREQYF
v_gene: TRBV27
d_gene: .
j_gene: TRBJ2-7
abundance: .

CDR3nt: TGCGCCAGCAGGGACTCCTACACAGATACGCAGTATTTT
CDR3aa: CASRDSYTDTQYF
v_gene: TRBV5-1
d_gene: .
j_gene: TRBJ2-3
abundance: .

CDR3nt: TGTGCCAGCAGCCAAGAGCCCGGGCGGGACACCGGGGAGCTGTTTTTT
CDR3aa: CASSQEPGRDTGELFF
v_gene: TRBV4-2
d_gene: .
j_gene: TRBJ2-2
abundance: once

CDR3nt: TGTGCCAGCAGTTTGGTACTAGCGGGAGATCACAATGAGCAGTTCTTC
CDR3aa: CASSLVLAGDHNEQFF
v_gene: TRBV28
d_gene: TRBD2
j_gene: TRBJ2-1
abundance: once

CDR3nt: TGTGCCAGCAGCAAACCTGGGACTAGCGGGAGTACAGATACGCAGTATTTT
CDR3aa: CASSKPGTSGSTDTQYF
v_gene: TRBV11-1
d_gene: TRBD2
j_gene: TRBJ2-3
abundance: .

CDR3nt: TGTGCCACCTCTAGCGGGAGTCCAGATACGCAGTATTTT
CDR3aa: CATSSGSPDTQYF
v_gene: TRBV15
d_gene: TRBD2
j_gene: TRBJ2-3
abundance: .

CDR3nt: TGTGCCAGCAGCGACTCAGGGGAACACTATGGCTACACCTTC
CDR3aa: CASSDSGEHYGYTF
v_gene: TRBV16
d_gene: .
j_gene: TRBJ1-2
abundance: .

CDR3nt: TGCAGCGTCGTGGACGGACTAAAATACTCCTACGAGCAGTACTTC
CDR3aa: CSVVDGLKYSYEQYF
v_gene: TRBV29-1
d_gene: .
j_gene: TRBJ2-7
abundance: .

CDR3nt: TGTGCCAGCAGAGCCTTTACCGCGAACACCGGGGAGCTGTTTTTT
CDR3aa: CASRAFTANTGELFF
v_gene: TRBV2
d_gene: .
j_gene: TRBJ2-2
abundance: .

CDR3nt: TGTGCCAGCAGCCGTGGGAGACGGAATCAGCCCCAGCATTTT
CDR3aa: CASSRGRRNQPQHF
v_gene: TRBV6-5
d_gene: .
j_gene: TRBJ1-5
abundance: .

CDR3nt: TGTGCCAGCAGATTAGGGGTCGGAAACACCATATATTTT
CDR3aa: CASRLGVGNTIYF
v_gene: TRBV5-5
d_gene: .
j_gene: TRBJ1-3
abundance: .

CDR3nt: TGTGCCAGCAGCCGGCCGGACAGGTACTATGGCTACACCTTC
CDR3aa: CASSRPDRYYGYTF
v_gene: TRBV5-4
d_gene: TRBD1
j_gene: TRBJ1-2
abundance: once

CDR3nt: TGTGCCAGCAGCTCTCACCCCTGGGGGGACAGGGGGCGCATAGGAGCTTTCTTT
CDR3aa: CASSSHPWGDRGRIGAFF
v_gene: TRBV11-3
d_gene: TRBD1
j_gene: TRBJ1-1
abundance: .

CDR3nt: TGTGCCAGCAGTTACCCGGGACAGAACACTGAAGCTTTCTTT
CDR3aa: CASSYPGQNTEAFF
v_gene: TRBV6-5
d_gene: .
j_gene: TRBJ1-1
abundance: .

CDR3nt: TGTGCCAGCAGCTCCCTAATTCCGGACAGGGGACGAGGTTCCTACGAGCAGTACTTC
CDR3aa: CASSSLIPDRGRGSYEQYF
v_gene: TRBV5-8
d_gene: TRBD1
j_gene: TRBJ2-7
abundance: .

CDR3nt: TGTGCCAGCAGTTTATTAGGACAGGGCTGGAACGAGCAGTACTTC
CDR3aa: CASSLLGQGWNEQYF
v_gene: TRBV27
d_gene: TRBD1
j_gene: TRBJ2-7
abundance: .

CDR3nt: TGCGCCTGCCAAGACGGGACAGGGGATTACGGGGAGCTGTTTTTT
CDR3aa: CACQDGTGDYGELFF
v_gene: TRBV10-1
d_gene: TRBD1
j_gene: TRBJ2-2
abundance: .

CDR3nt: TGTGCCAGCAGCGCACAGGGAACGGCCTACAATGAGCAGTTCTTC
CDR3aa: CASSAQGTAYNEQFF
v_gene: TRBV2
d_gene: .
j_gene: TRBJ2-1
abundance: .

CDR3nt: TGTGCCAGCAGCGTAGTCGAAGGGTCAGGGGTCCCCCTCTACAATGAGCAGTTCTTC
CDR3aa: CASSVVEGSGVPLYNEQFF
v_gene: TRBV9
d_gene: .
j_gene: TRBJ2-1
abundance: .

CDR3nt: TGTGCCAGCAGCCCCAGGGGCGGGAGGGGCTCGGTCACGTCCTACGAGCAGTACTTC
CDR3aa: CASSPRGGRGSVTSYEQYF
v_gene: TRBV28
d_gene: TRBD2
j_gene: TRBJ2-7
abundance: .

CDR3nt: TGTGCCAGCAGCTTAGGGGCTAGCGGGGGGGCAGATACGCAGTATTTT
CDR3aa: CASSLGASGGADTQYF
v_gene: TRBV7-8
d_gene: TRBD2
j_gene: TRBJ2-3
abundance: .

CDR3nt: TGTGCCAGCAGTTACTCGAGCAGGGACTATGGCTACACCTTC
CDR3aa: CASSYSSRDYGYTF
v_gene: TRBV6-5
d_gene: .
j_gene: TRBJ1-2
abundance: .

CDR3nt: TGTGCCAGCAGCTTCGGTGGGGAGAGCTCCTACGAGCAGTACTTC
CDR3aa: CASSFGGESSYEQYF
v_gene: TRBV7-6
d_gene: .
j_gene: TRBJ2-7
abundance: .

CDR3nt: TGTGCCAGCAGTCTCGGACAGGGGGTATCGGGGCAGTACTTC
CDR3aa: CASSLGQGVSGQYF
v_gene: TRBV28
d_gene: TRBD1
j_gene: TRBJ2-7
abundance: .

CDR3nt: TGTGCCAGCAGCTTAGATTGGGGAGGGGGGGGCCAGCCCCAGCATTTT
CDR3aa: CASSLDWGGGGQPQHF
v_gene: TRBV11-2
d_gene: .
j_gene: TRBJ1-5
abundance: .

CDR3nt: TGTGCCAGCAGTTTATCTAGCACAGATACGCAGTATTTT
CDR3aa: CASSLSSTDTQYF
v_gene: TRBV6-5
d_gene: .
j_gene: TRBJ2-3
abundance: .

CDR3nt: TGTGCCAGCAGTTTAGCTGGGGCGCGCAATCAGCCCCAGCATTTT
CDR3aa: CASSLAGARNQPQHF
v_gene: TRBV27
d_gene: .
j_gene: TRBJ1-5
abundance: .

CDR3nt: TGTGCCAGCAGCTTCGTCATTCTTAAAGGACAGGGATTTGTAGGCTACACCTTC
CDR3aa: CASSFVILKGQGFVGYTF
v_gene: TRBV11-2
d_gene: TRBD1
j_gene: TRBJ1-2
abundance: .

CDR3nt: TGTGCCAGCAGTTTTTATCAGAATGGCGAGCAGTACTTC
CDR3aa: CASSFYQNGEQYF
v_gene: TRBV28
d_gene: .
j_gene: TRBJ2-7
abundance: once